The rows below give T cell receptor beta chains drawn from one sample of a study of cytomegalovirus exposure and HLA in healthy donors. TCRdb keeps only in-frame clones here, not all; method: immunoSEQ multiplex PCR. The sample has some 250,000 clones, almost 90% seen once. Sequencing input: PBMCs. These receptors were obtained from a woman between 18 and 29 years old in good health and CMV-seronegative. Both conserved end residues are part of each CDR3. D genes are given only for firm matches.

>NA|TRBV2|TRBJ2-3
TGTGCCAGCAGTGTGGCTAGTGCTAGCACAGATACGCAGTATTTT
CASSVASASTDTQYF
>NA|TRBV7-3|TRBJ2-3
TGTGCCAGCAGACAAGGGGGGGCTGGCGATACGCAGTATTTT
CASRQGGAGDTQYF
>TRBD1|TRBV6-1|TRBJ1-5
TGTGCCAGCAGTGGGGGTGTGGACAGGGGAGGCAATCAGCCCCAGCATTTT
CASSGGVDRGGNQPQHF
>NA|TRBV7-6|TRBJ1-2
TGTGCCAGCAGCTTAGCGCTTGGCCCAGGGAATGGAGGGCCAAACTATGGCTACACCTTC
CASSLALGPGNGGPNYGYTF
>NA|TRBV11-3|TRBJ2-1
TGTGCCAGCAGCCGGGACTTTTCCTACAATGAGCAGTTCTTC
CASSRDFSYNEQFF
>NA|TRBV4-1|TRBJ1-1
TGCGCCAGCGAACAACACTTCCGGGAGAGGACTGAAGCTTTCTTT
CASEQHFRERTEAFF
>NA|TRBV10-3|TRBJ1-2
TGTGCCTTTCGGGGGGAGGGCCCCGTCTATGGCTACACCTTC
CAFRGEGPVYGYTF
>TRBD1|TRBV5-1|TRBJ2-5
TGCGCCAGCAGCTTTCGACAGGGGACGGGGGAGACCCAGTACTTC
CASSFRQGTGETQYF
>TRBD1|TRBV18|TRBJ1-5
TGTGCCAGCTCACCGAGTGGTACTACAGGGGTGGATCAGCCCCAGCATTTT
CASSPSGTTGVDQPQHF
>NA|TRBV11-2|TRBJ1-6
TGTGCCAGCAGCTTAGACGGCGGGGGATCCTATAATTCACCCCTCCACTTT
CASSLDGGGSYNSPLHF